Presented here are 12 T cell receptor beta chains from one specimen sequenced in a study of T-cell reconstitution after alpha-beta-depleted transplantation in children. Unique molecular identifiers were built into the TCRbeta library. One entry per CDR3 protein results from TCRdb running MiXCR on the PCR reads. Counted here are 250,000 to 400,000 distinct CDR3 sequences, approximately 23% occurring once; the ten biggest clones make up 11%. Source: PBMCs, mostly from graft donor cells, taken 180 days after TCRalphabeta/CD19-depleted stem cell transplant. The source of these receptors is a male patient between 5 and 17 years old who had a stem cell transplant for acute lymphoblastic leukemia, so the T cells may come from the graft donor.

This sequence joins TRBV6-1 and TRBJ2-3; 12 nucleotides match TRBD2. The CDR3 extends over 15 amino acids. CDR1 MNHNS and CDR2 SASEGT come from the germline V gene. Germline trimming cut 5 bases from V and 7 bases from J; bases unmatched to any gene: 7. The CDR3 reads CASSPTSGRRYTQYF. The CDR3, as DNA: TGTGCCAGCAGTCCCACTAGCGGGAGGAGGTATACGCAGTATTTT.

In this sample, this clonotype turned up a few times. The V and J genes are TRBV7-2 and TRBJ2-5; no firm D call. The CDR3 runs 13 residues. Trimming shortened V by 1 base and J by 2 bases, and 5 bases separated the two germline ends. CDR1 is SGHTA, CDR2 FQGNSA, per germline. Written as DNA, the CDR3 is TGTGCCAGCAGCTTAGACTGGCAAGAGACCCAGTACTTC. Amino acids: CASSLDWQETQYF.

This clonotype was counted a few times. This chain links TRBV27 with TRBJ1-4; the D gene is possibly TRBD1 (6 bases). The CDR3 totals 15 residues. Trimming removed 5 bases at V and 2 bases at J, with 12 bases between. Germline CDR1 and CDR2: MNHEY and SMNVEV (reference sequence). The DNA of the CDR3 is TGTGCCAGCAGTCCAAGGGGGTTCACTAATGAAAAACTGTTTTTT. This sequence encodes CASSPRGFTNEKLFF.

This clonotype was seen a few times. This chain joins TRBV15 and TRBJ2-7; 7 nucleotides match TRBD1. V shed 3 bases, J shed 2 bases, and the junction held 10 bases outside the gene matches. The CDR3 has 16 residues. Germline V gives CDR1 LNHNV, CDR2 YYDKDF (reference sequence). The CDR3 reads CATSRASGTAPYEQYF. As DNA, the CDR3 is TGTGCCACCAGCAGGGCCTCTGGGACAGCTCCCTACGAGCAGTACTTC.

This clonotype has a handful of counts. The V and J genes are TRBV9 and TRBJ2-1; 13 positions match TRBD2. Trimming cost V 0 bases and J 4 bases; bases outside gene matches: 4. The CDR3 is 17 residues long. Germline CDR1 is SGDLS and CDR2 is YYNGEE. In nucleotides, the CDR3 is TGTGCCAGCAGCGTAGGGACTAGCGGGGGATATTACAATGAGCAGTTCTTC. Translating gives CASSVGTSGGYYNEQFF.

V is TRBV9 and J is TRBJ1-2; tentatively, D is TRBD1 (5 bases). V shed 0 bases and J shed 1 base, with 10 bases lying between them. The CDR3 length is 15 residues. Per the germline V gene, CDR1 is SGDLS and CDR2 is YYNGEE. The CDR3 nucleotides are TGTGCCAGCAGCGTAGCTACAGGCCTTAACTATGGCTACACCTTC. Translation gives CASSVATGLNYGYTF.

This chain connects TRBV5-5 to TRBJ2-3, with D unresolved. From germline, CDR1 is SGHKS and CDR2 YYEKEE (reference sequence). There are 10 residues in the CDR3. The V end lost 6 bases, the J end lost 5 bases, and 4 bases lay between the germline ends. The CDR3 DNA sequence: TGTGCCAGCAATCTAGATACGCAGTATTTT. This gives the protein CASNLDTQYF. The whole variable domain, filled in from reference TRBV5-5 and TRBJ2-3, reads DAGVTQSPTHLIKTRGQQVTLRCSPISGHKSVSWYQQVLGQGPQFIFQYYEKEERGRGNFPDRFSARQFPNYSSELNVNALLLGDSALYLCASNLDTQYFGPGTRLTVL.

In this sample, this clonotype turned up a few times. This sequence joins TRBV24-1 and TRBJ2-1; 11 positions agree with TRBD2. This CDR3 region has 15 residues. V dropped 4 bases and J dropped 7; count of bases not matched to a gene: 5. The germline V gene encodes CDR1 KGHDR and CDR2 SFDVKD. CDR3 sequence reads: CATSEMASGRNEQFF. The CDR3 DNA reads TGTGCCACCAGTGAAATGGCTAGCGGGAGGAATGAGCAGTTCTTC.

The chain joins TRBV12-3 or TRBV12-4 to TRBJ2-1, with TRBD2 identical over 11 bases. This CDR3 spans 14 amino acids. V was clipped by 6 bases and J by 12 bases; unmatched bases: 10. CDR3 amino acids: CASRVAGGPTGQFF. The CDR3 DNA reads TGTGCCAGCAGGGTAGCGGGAGGGCCCACGGGGCAGTTCTTC.

This clonotype has only a few counts. The chain combines TRBV20-1 with TRBJ1-2, with D possibly matching TRBD1 (5 bases). The CDR3 is made up of 11 amino acids. V was trimmed by 6 bases and J by 4 bases, leaving 9 bases between them. Germline CDR1 is DFQATT and CDR2 is SNEGSKA (reference sequence). CDR3 sequence reads: CSADTSYGYTF. The CDR3 DNA sequence: TGCAGTGCGGACACTTCCTATGGCTACACCTTC.

This clonotype appeared a few times. This sequence joins TRBV7-8 and TRBJ2-3, with 9 bases that match TRBD2. CDR3 length: 15 amino acids. The germline V gene encodes CDR1 SGHVS and CDR2 FQNEAQ. With 8 bases clipped from V and 2 bases from J, the junction kept 8 bases outside the gene matches. The CDR3 protein is CASAGLAGTTDTQYF. The CDR3 nucleotides are TGTGCCAGCGCAGGGCTAGCGGGGACCACAGATACGCAGTATTTT.

The sample holds a few counts of this clonotype. The chain recombines TRBV6-5 with TRBJ1-2; the D is unclear. Trimming pared 6 bases from V and 4 bases from J, leaving 9 bases between. Per germline, CDR1 MNHEY and CDR2 SVGAGI. This CDR3 has 12 residues. CDR3 nucleotide sequence: TGTGCCAGCAGGGGCAACTTCTATGGCTACACCTTC. Translating it yields CASRGNFYGYTF.